This T cell receptor (beta chain) was profiled in a study of shared clonotypes between healthy human individuals. For the study at large: With ages of 18 to 49, the donors were two women and a few men.

Note on this clone: The antigen remains undetermined.

Overall study results and limits: Limitation of the genetic and exposure-history diversity represented came from the few donors. Clonotypes which were not shared had lower generation probabilities than clonotypes that all four donors shared.

The germline V gene encodes CDR1 SEHNR and CDR2 FQNEAQ (reference sequence). The junction had 5 bases not matched to a gene; V was cut back by 4 bases and J by 4 bases. This CDR3 comprises 14 residues. Some clones are missing from TCRdb's copy, which holds only in-frame ones; the method was immunoSEQ multiplex PCR. The data hold around 2,000,000 clones, with just over 90% observed a single time. Naive CD8 isolation took CD45RO-negative cells positively selected for CCR7 and excluded terminally differentiated effector memory CD45RA+ cells. What was sequenced was naive CD8+ T cells from PBMCs. J is TRBJ1-1 and V is TRBV7-9, with 8 bases fitting TRBD1. The TCR originated in a man aged 18 to 30 in good health. Some clones in this sample may be carry-over from other donors' samples. The CDR3 reads CASSSRGQSTEAFF. The DNA of the CDR3 is TGTGCCAGCAGCTCCAGGGGGCAGAGCACTGAAGCTTTCTTT.